The rows below give T cell receptor beta chains drawn from one sample of a study of post-analysis software for immune sequencing data. TCRdb redid the calling of the PCR reads with MiXCR, one entry per CDR3 protein. Altogether around 770,000 distinct CDR3 sequences are present, 35% to 55% being singletons, with the ten largest covering roughly 5%. The sequencing sample was made of blood. These receptors all come from a girl aged 10 to 17 with multiple sclerosis. CDR3s include the opening cysteine and the closing phenylalanine or tryptophan. Fields, in order: V gene, D gene, J gene, clone size, CDR3 DNA, CDR3 protein. A D gene is named only where the DNA matches it firmly. Clone size, where shown, is once, few, many, or a class for clones that have expanded.

TRBV30	NA	TRBJ1-5	NA	TGTGCCTGGAGTGCGACGGGAGCTCGGCCCCAGCATTTT	CAWSATGARPQHF
TRBV12-3/TRBV12-4	NA	TRBJ1-5	few	TGTGCCAGCAGTCATCGTAGTGGGGATCAGCCCCAGCATTTT	CASSHRSGDQPQHF
TRBV2	TRBD2	TRBJ2-5	NA	TGTGCCAGCAGAATTGCGGGGAGGGGCCAAGAGACCCAGTACTTC	CASRIAGRGQETQYF
TRBV14	NA	TRBJ2-1	few	TGTGCCAGCAGCCAAGATCTAGCCCCTAAGGTCGATGAGCAGTTCTTC	CASSQDLAPKVDEQFF
TRBV12-3/TRBV12-4	NA	TRBJ1-1	few	TGTGCCAGCAGTTTATCTGGGATCAGAAACACTGAAGCTTTCTTT	CASSLSGIRNTEAFF
TRBV7-6	TRBD1	TRBJ1-5	few	TGTGCCAGCAGCTTAAGGACAGGGGAGAAGGATCAGCCCCAGCATTTT	CASSLRTGEKDQPQHF
TRBV10-3	TRBD2	TRBJ2-7	NA	TGTGCCATCACTACGACTAGCCCGTCCTCCTACGAGCAGTACTTC	CAITTTSPSSYEQYF
TRBV29-1	NA	TRBJ1-2	NA	TGCAGCGTGGCCAGAGCTAACTATGGCTACACCTTC	CSVARANYGYTF
TRBV10-3	TRBD2	TRBJ2-3	NA	TGTGCCATCAGTGAGGGACTAGCGGGAGATACGCAGTATTTT	CAISEGLAGDTQYF
TRBV9	TRBD2	TRBJ2-3	NA	TGTGCCAGCAGCTTTAGCGGGACTAGCACAGATACGCAGTATTTT	CASSFSGTSTDTQYF
TRBV29-1	NA	TRBJ2-2	NA	TGCAGCGCCCTCGGACATAACACCGGGGAGCTGTTTTTT	CSALGHNTGELFF
TRBV24-1	NA	TRBJ2-6	few	TGTGCCACCAGTGACCCTCTGCCCTCTGGGGCCAACGTCCTGACTTTC	CATSDPLPSGANVLTF
TRBV29-1	TRBD1	TRBJ2-1	NA	TGCAGCGCCCCAGTCAGGGGGCTCTACAATGAGCAGTTCTTC	CSAPVRGLYNEQFF
TRBV12-3/TRBV12-4	TRBD1	TRBJ2-4	NA	TGTGCCAGCAGCCCGGGACAGAACATTCAGTACTTC	CASSPGQNIQYF
TRBV20-1	TRBD1	TRBJ2-7	once	TGCAGTGCCCCTGACAGGGCTTCCTACAATGAGCAGTACTTC	CSAPDRASYNEQYF
TRBV4-3	TRBD1	TRBJ2-5	NA	TGCGCCAGCAGCCAAGCGACAGGGACGGGGCAAGAGACCCAGTACTTC	CASSQATGTGQETQYF
TRBV5-1	TRBD2	TRBJ2-1	few	TGCGCCAGCAGCCTAGCGGGAGAGACCTACAATGAGCAGTTCTTC	CASSLAGETYNEQFF
TRBV13	TRBD2	TRBJ2-5	NA	TGTGCCAGCAGCGAAACTGGGACCGCGGGGGGGGAGCAGTACTTC	CASSETGTAGGEQYF
TRBV9	NA	TRBJ2-7	NA	TGTGCCAGCAGCGTAGGGGACGAGCAGTACTTC	CASSVGDEQYF
TRBV7-9	NA	TRBJ1-5	NA	TGTGCCAGCAGCGCCAAAACAGGACAGTCTCAGCCCCAGCATTTT	CASSAKTGQSQPQHF
TRBV5-1	TRBD2	TRBJ2-1	NA	TGCGCCAGCAGCTGGGCGATGGGCGGGAGGTCGTCCTACAATGAGCAGTTCTTC	CASSWAMGGRSSYNEQFF
TRBV12-3/TRBV12-4	TRBD2	TRBJ2-5	NA	TGTGCCAGCAGTTACCCGGGAGGGGAGACCCAGTACTTC	CASSYPGGETQYF
TRBV28	NA	TRBJ2-7	NA	TGTGCCAGCGAAGACAACTCCTACGAGCAGTACTTC	CASEDNSYEQYF
TRBV7-8	TRBD2	TRBJ2-7	many	TGTGCCAGCACCACTACTGGGACTAGCGGACTCTACGAGCAGTACTTC	CASTTTGTSGLYEQYF
TRBV20-1	NA	TRBJ1-1	NA	TGCAGTGCTAGTCGGAACACTGAAGCTTTCTTT	CSASRNTEAFF
TRBV3-1	NA	TRBJ1-2	NA	TGTGCCAGCAGCCAAGAGGGGCTGCGGCAGTGGCTTTATGGCTACACCTTC	CASSQEGLRQWLYGYTF